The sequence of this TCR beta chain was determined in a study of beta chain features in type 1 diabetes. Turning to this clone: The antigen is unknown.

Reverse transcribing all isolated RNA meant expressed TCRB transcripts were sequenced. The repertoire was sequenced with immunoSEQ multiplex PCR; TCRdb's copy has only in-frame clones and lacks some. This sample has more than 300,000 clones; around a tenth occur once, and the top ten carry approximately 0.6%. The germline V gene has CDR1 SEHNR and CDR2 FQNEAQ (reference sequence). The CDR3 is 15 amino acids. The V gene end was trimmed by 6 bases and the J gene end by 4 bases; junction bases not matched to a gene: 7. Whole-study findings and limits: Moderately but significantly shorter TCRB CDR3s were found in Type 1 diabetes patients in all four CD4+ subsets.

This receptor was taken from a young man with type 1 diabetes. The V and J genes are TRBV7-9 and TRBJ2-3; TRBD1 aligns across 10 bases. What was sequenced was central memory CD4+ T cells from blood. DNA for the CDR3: TGTGCCAGCAGTTCAGGACAGGGGGACGCAGATACGCAGTATTTT. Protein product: CASSSGQGDADTQYF.